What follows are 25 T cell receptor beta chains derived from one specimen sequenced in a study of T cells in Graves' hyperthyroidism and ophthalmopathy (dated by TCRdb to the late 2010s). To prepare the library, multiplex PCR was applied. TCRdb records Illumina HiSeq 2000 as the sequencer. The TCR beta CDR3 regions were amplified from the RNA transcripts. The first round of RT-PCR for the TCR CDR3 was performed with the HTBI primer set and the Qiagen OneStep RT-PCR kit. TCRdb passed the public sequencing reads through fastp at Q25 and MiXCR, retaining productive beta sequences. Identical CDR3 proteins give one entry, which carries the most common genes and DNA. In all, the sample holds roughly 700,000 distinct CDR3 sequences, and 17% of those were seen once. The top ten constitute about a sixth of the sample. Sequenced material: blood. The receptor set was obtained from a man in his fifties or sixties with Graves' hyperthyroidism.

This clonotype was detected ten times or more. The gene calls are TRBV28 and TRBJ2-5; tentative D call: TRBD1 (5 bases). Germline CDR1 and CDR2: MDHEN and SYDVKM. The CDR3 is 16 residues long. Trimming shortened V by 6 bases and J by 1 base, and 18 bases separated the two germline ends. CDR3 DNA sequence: TGTGCCAGCAGCCCACTGGGCAACCAGGGCCAAGAGACCCAGTACTTC. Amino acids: CASSPLGNQGQETQYF. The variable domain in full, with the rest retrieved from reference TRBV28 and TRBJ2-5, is DVKVTQSSRYLVKRTGEKVFLECVQDMDHENMFWYRQDPGLGLRLIYFSYDVKMKEKGDIPEGYSVSREKKERFSLILESASTNQTSMYLCASSPLGNQGQETQYFGPGTRLLVL.

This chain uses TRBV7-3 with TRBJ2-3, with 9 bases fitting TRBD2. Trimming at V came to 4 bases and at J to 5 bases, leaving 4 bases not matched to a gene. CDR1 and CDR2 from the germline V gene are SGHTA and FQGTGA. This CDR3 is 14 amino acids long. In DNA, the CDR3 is TGTGCCAGCAGCTATAGCGGGAGTCTAGATACGCAGTATTTT. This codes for CASSYSGSLDTQYF.

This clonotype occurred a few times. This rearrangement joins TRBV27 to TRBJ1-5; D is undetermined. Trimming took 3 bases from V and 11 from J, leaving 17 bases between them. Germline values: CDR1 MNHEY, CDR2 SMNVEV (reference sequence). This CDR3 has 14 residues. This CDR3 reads CASSFGSDLRSQHF. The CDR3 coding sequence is TGTGCCAGCAGTTTCGGCAGCGACTTAAGGTCCCAGCATTTT.

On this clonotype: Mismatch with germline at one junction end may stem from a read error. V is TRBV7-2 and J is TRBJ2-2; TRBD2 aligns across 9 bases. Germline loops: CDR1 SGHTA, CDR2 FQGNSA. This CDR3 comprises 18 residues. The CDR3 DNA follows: TGTGCCAGCAGCCTTTTTGCCGCGGGAGGGCTGTCCACCGGGGAACTGTTTTTT. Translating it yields CASSLFAAGGLSTGELFF.

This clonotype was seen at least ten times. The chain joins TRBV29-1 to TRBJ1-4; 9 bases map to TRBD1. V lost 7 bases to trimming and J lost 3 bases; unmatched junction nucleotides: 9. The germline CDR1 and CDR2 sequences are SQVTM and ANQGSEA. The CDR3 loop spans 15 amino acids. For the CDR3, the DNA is TGCAGCGGTGGGACAGGGACAAAACCTAATGAAAAACTGTTTTTT. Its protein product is CSGGTGTKPNEKLFF.

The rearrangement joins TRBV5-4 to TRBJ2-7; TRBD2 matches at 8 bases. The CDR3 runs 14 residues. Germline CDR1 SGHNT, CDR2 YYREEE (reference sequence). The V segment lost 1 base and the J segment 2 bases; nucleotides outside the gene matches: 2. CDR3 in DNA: TGTGCCAGCAGCTTGATAGCGGGACCCTACGAGCAGTACTTC. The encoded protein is CASSLIAGPYEQYF.

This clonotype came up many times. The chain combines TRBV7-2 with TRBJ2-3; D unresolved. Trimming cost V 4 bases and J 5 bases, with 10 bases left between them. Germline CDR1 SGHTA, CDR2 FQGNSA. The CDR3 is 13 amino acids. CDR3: CASSSYMGDTQYF. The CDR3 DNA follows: TGTGCCAGCAGCTCGTACATGGGAGATACGCAGTATTTT.

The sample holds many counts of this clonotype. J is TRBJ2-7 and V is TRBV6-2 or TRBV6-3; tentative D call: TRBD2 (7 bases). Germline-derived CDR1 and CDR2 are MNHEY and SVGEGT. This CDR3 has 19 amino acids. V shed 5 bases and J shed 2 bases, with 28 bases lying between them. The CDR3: CASSGIRGRLTSRTYEQYF. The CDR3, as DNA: TGTGCCAGCAGTGGAATCAGGGGCCGCCTGACTAGCCGTACCTACGAGCAGTACTTC.

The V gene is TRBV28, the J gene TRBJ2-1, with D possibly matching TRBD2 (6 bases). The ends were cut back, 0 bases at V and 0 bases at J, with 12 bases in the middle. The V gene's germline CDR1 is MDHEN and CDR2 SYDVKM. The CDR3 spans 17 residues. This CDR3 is CASSLWRGASSYNEQFF. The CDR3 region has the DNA TGTGCCAGCAGTTTATGGCGCGGGGCTAGCTCCTACAATGAGCAGTTCTTC. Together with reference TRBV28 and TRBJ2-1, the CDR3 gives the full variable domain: DVKVTQSSRYLVKRTGEKVFLECVQDMDHENMFWYRQDPGLGLRLIYFSYDVKMKEKGDIPEGYSVSREKKERFSLILESASTNQTSMYLCASSLWRGASSYNEQFFGPGTRLTVL.

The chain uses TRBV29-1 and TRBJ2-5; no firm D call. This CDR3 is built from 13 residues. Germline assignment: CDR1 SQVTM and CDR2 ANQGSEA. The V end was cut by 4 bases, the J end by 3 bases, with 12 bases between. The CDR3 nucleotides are TGCAGCGTTGGGGGTACAAGCAAAGAGACCCAGTACTTC. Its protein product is CSVGGTSKETQYF.

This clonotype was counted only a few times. This chain's CDR3 is CASSGAGGTETQYF. The CDR3 DNA reads TGTGCCAGCAGCGGAGCGGGAGGAACGGAGACCCAGTACTTC. The V gene is TRBV9, the J gene TRBJ2-5; 9 bases align to TRBD2. There are 14 residues in the CDR3. Per the germline V gene, CDR1 is SGDLS and CDR2 is YYNGEE. The V gene end was trimmed by 3 bases and the J gene end by 5 bases; junction bases not matched to a gene: 5.

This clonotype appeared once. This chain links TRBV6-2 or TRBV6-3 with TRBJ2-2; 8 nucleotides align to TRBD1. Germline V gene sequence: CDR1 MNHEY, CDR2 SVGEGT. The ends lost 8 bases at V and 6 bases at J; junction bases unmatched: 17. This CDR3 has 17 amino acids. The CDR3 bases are TGTGCCAGCCAGGGATCTCAGGGGGCACTATCGTCCGGGGAGCTGTTTTTT. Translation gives CASQGSQGALSSGELFF.

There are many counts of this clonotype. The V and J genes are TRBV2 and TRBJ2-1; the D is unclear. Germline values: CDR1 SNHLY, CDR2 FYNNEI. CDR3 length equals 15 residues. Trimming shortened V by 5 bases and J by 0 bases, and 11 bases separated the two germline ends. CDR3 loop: CASSYAPSSYNEQFF. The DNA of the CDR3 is TGTGCCAGCAGTTATGCGCCCAGCTCCTACAATGAGCAGTTCTTC.

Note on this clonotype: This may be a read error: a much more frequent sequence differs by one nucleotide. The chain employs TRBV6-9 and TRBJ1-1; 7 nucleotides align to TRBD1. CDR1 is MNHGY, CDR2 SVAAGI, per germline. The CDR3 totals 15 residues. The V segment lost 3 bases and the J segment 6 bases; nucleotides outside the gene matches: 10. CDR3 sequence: CASSYVLGGYSEAFF. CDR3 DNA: TGTGCCAGCAGTTACGTCTTAGGGGGCTACTCTGAAGCTTTCTTT.

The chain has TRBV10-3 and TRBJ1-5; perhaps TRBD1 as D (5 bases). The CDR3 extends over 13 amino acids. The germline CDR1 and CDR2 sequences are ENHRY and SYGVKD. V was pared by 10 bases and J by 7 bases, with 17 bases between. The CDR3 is CATGPGQGQPQHF. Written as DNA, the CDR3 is TGTGCCACGGGCCCCGGGCAGGGACAGCCCCAGCATTTT.

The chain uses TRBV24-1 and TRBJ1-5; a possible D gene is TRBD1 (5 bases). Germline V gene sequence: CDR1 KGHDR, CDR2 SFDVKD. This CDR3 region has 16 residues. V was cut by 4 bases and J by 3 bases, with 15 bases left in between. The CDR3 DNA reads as TGTGCCACCAGTGACCCCCGGGGCTTTGACAATCAGCCCCAGCATTTT. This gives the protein CATSDPRGFDNQPQHF.

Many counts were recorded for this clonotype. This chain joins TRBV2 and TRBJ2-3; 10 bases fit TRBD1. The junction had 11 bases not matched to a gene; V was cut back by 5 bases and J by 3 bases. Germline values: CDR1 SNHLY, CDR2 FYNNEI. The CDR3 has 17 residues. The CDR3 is CASSRTPGQGLTDTQYF. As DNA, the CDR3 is TGTGCCAGCAGTCGTACTCCGGGACAGGGGCTGACAGATACGCAGTATTTT.

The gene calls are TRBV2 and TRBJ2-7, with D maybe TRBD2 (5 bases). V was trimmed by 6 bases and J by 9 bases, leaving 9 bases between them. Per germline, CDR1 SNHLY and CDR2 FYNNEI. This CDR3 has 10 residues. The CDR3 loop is CASSEGLQYF. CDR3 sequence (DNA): TGTGCCAGCAGCGAGGGTTTGCAGTACTTC. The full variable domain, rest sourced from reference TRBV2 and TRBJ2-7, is EPEVTQTPSHQVTQMGQEVILRCVPISNHLYFYWYRQILGQKVEFLVSFYNNEISEKSEIFDDQFSVERPDGSNFTLKIRSTKLEDSAMYFCASSEGLQYFGPGTRLTVT.

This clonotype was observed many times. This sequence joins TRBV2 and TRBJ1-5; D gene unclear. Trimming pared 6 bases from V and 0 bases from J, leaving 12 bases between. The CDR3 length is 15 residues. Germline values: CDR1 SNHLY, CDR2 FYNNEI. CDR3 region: CASRRTRDSNQPQHF. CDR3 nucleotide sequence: TGTGCCAGCAGACGGACGCGGGATAGCAATCAGCCCCAGCATTTT.

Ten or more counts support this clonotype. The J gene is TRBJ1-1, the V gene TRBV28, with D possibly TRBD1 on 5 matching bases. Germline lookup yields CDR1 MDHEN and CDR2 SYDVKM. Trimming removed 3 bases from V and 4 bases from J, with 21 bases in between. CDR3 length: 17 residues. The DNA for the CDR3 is TGTGCCAGCAGTTTCCCCGGGTCCGATACGGGGCGCACTGAAGCTTTCTTT. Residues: CASSFPGSDTGRTEAFF.

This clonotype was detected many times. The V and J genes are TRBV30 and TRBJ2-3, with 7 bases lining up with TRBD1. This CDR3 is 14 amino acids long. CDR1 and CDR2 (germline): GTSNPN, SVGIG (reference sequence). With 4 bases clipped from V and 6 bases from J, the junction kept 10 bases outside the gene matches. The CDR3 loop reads CAWKRGPVGDTQYF. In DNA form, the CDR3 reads TGTGCCTGGAAAAGGGGGCCTGTAGGGGATACGCAGTATTTT.

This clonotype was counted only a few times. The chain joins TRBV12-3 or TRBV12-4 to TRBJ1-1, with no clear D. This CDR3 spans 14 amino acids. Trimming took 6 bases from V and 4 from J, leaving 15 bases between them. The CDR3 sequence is CASSSRGWLTEAFF. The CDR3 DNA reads TGTGCCAGCAGCTCCCGCGGGTGGCTCACTGAAGCTTTCTTT.

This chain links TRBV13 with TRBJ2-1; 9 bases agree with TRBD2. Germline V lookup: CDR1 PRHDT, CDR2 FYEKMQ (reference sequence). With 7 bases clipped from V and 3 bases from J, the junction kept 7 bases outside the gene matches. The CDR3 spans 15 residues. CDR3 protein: CASIFSGRGYNEQFF. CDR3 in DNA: TGTGCCAGCATTTTTAGCGGGAGAGGCTACAATGAGCAGTTCTTC.

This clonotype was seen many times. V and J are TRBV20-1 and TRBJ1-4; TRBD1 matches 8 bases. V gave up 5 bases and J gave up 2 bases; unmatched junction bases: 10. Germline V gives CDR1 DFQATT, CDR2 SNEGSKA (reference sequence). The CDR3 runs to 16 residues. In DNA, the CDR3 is TGCAGTGCTCCTCCCCGGACAGGGCCCACTAATGAAAAACTGTTTTTT. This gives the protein CSAPPRTGPTNEKLFF.

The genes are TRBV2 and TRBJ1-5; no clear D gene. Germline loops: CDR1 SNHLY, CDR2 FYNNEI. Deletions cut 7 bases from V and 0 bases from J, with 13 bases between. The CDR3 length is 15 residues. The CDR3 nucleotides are TGTGCCAGCACCGCACATCACTATAGCAATCAGCCCCAGCATTTT. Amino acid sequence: CASTAHHYSNQPQHF.